The rows below give T cell receptor beta chains drawn from one sample of a study of blood T cell repertoires in COVID-19. Here immunoSEQ multiplex PCR was the method, and the copy in TCRdb shows in-frame clones only, minus some. The repertoire holds hundreds of thousands of clones, with approximately 90% as singletons. Sequencing was carried out using PBMCs or T cells enriched from blood (not recorded which). The receptors were gathered from a woman in her sixties or seventies who had recovered from COVID-19. CDR3s include the opening cysteine and the closing phenylalanine or tryptophan. The D gene is left open where the match is weak. Some rows have no size entry. The others give once, few or many, or a class for an expanded clone.

size | J | D | V | DNA | CDR3
- | TRBJ2-1 | - | TRBV5-1 | TGCGCCAGCAGCTCGGGGGTCTCCTACAATGAGCAGTTCTTC | CASSSGVSYNEQFF
- | TRBJ1-2 | - | TRBV2 | TGTGCCAGCAGTGTTTTTCCGTCCCGAGCTAACTATGGCTACACCTTC | CASSVFPSRANYGYTF
- | TRBJ2-3 | - | TRBV24-1 | TGTGCCACCAGCAGACAGGGGAGGGTCAACACAGATACGCAGTATTTT | CATSRQGRVNTDTQYF
- | TRBJ1-2 | - | TRBV7-2 | TGTGCCAGCAGCCAAACCGACAGGCGAAACGGCTACACCTTC | CASSQTDRRNGYTF
- | TRBJ1-5 | TRBD1 | TRBV24-1 | TGTGCCACCAGCGGGACAGGGGCTAATCAGCCCCAGCATTTT | CATSGTGANQPQHF
once | TRBJ2-7 | - | TRBV6-1 | TGTGCCAGCAGTGAGCCTGGTAGAGTCGGCTCCTACGAGCAGTACTTC | CASSEPGRVGSYEQYF
- | TRBJ1-1 | - | TRBV10-2 | TGCGCCAGCAGTGCACAGTTCATGAACACTGAAGCTTTCTTT | CASSAQFMNTEAFF
- | TRBJ1-6 | TRBD1 | TRBV3-1/TRBV3-2 | TGTGCCAGCAGCCAAGTGAACGGACAGGGGCTCCACTTT | CASSQVNGQGLHF
- | TRBJ2-7 | - | TRBV4-1 | TGCGCCAGCAGCCGATCGGGACAAAACTCCTACGAGCAGTACTTC | CASSRSGQNSYEQYF
- | TRBJ2-7 | - | TRBV29-1 | TGCAGCGTTTTTTCAGGGGGGACCTACGAGCAGTACTTC | CSVFSGGTYEQYF
few | TRBJ2-2 | - | TRBV5-1 | TGCGCCAGCAGCTCGGGACAGAACACCGGGGAGCTGTTTTTT | CASSSGQNTGELFF
once | TRBJ2-1 | - | TRBV13 | TGTGCCAGCAGCGTATATAGTGGGGGGAGCAACAATGAGCAGTTCTTC | CASSVYSGGSNNEQFF
- | TRBJ2-7 | - | TRBV28 | TGTGCCAGCAGTTTAGTTCGGACAGCACCGACCTACGAGCAGTACTTC | CASSLVRTAPTYEQYF